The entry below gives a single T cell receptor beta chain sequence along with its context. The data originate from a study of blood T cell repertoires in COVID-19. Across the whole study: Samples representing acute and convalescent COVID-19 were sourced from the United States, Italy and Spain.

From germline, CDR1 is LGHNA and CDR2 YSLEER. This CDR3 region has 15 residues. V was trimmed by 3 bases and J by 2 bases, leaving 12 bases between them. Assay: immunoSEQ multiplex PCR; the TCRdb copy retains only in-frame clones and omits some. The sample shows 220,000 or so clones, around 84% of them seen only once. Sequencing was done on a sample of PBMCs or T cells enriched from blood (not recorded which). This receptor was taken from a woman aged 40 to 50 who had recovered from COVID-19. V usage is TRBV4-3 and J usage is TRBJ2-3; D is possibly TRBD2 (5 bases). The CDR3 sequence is CASSHSGRPTDTQYF. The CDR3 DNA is TGCGCCAGCAGCCACAGCGGTCGACCCACAGATACGCAGTATTTT.